The next 9 T cell receptor beta chains were all read from a single sample in a study of identical twins. TCRdb analysed the 5' RACE reads with MiXCR anew, one entry per CDR3 protein. The sample yields roughly 250,000 distinct CDR3 sequences, more than 12% seen once. Input material: memory (CD45RO+) T cells sorted from blood. Receptors originate from a young woman in good health.

The rearrangement joins TRBV3-1 to TRBJ2-5, with 8 nucleotides matching TRBD2. V shed 2 bases, J shed 0 bases, and the junction held 8 bases outside the gene matches. The CDR3 sequence is 17 residues long. The germline V gene encodes CDR1 LGHDT and CDR2 YNNKEL (reference sequence). The CDR3 bases are TGTGCCAGCAGCCAACGGTCCGCGGGGGGCTACCAAGAGACCCAGTACTTC. This encodes CASSQRSAGGYQETQYF.

This clonotype has only a few counts. This chain connects TRBV6-1 to TRBJ1-2; D is unclear. This CDR3 has 14 amino acids. Trimming removed 6 bases from V and 8 bases from J, with 19 bases in between. Germline CDR1 and CDR2: MNHNS and SASEGT. Here the CDR3 DNA reads TGTGCCAGCAGCTCCAGACAAGGTTTATCGGGCTACACCTTC. Translated: CASSSRQGLSGYTF.

The chain links TRBV18 to TRBJ2-7, with unresolved D. The CDR3 covers 15 residues. V gave up 1 base and J gave up 4 bases, with 14 bases separating them. Germline CDR1 and CDR2: KGHSH and LQKENI. CDR3 sequence reads: CASSPQVEPWYEQYF. The CDR3 DNA is TGTGCCAGCTCACCACAAGTCGAACCCTGGTACGAGCAGTACTTC.

The chain uses TRBV6-2 or TRBV6-3 and TRBJ2-3; TRBD2 aligns across 10 bases. The trim removed 7 bases at V and 1 base at J, leaving 5 bases unmatched. The CDR3 has 15 residues. Germline V lookup: CDR1 MNHEY, CDR2 SVGEGT. This CDR3 is CASTPGLAGTDTQYF. The CDR3 DNA follows: TGTGCCAGCACCCCAGGACTAGCGGGCACAGATACGCAGTATTTT.

The chain links TRBV7-9 to TRBJ2-7; 10 bases line up with TRBD2. The V gene's germline CDR1 is SEHNR and CDR2 FQNEAQ (reference sequence). This CDR3 has 15 amino acids. With 5 bases clipped from V and 2 bases from J, the junction kept 6 bases outside the gene matches. The CDR3 spells CASSDSGGRAYEQYF. The CDR3 region has the DNA TGTGCCAGCAGCGATAGCGGGGGGCGGGCCTACGAGCAGTACTTC.

This chain links TRBV4-3 with TRBJ1-2, with a possible D match to TRBD1 (5 bases). V gave up 0 bases and J gave up 2 bases, with 10 bases separating them. The CDR3 is 15 amino acids. In germline, CDR1 is LGHNA, CDR2 YSLEER. The CDR3 region is CASSQDRGENYGYTF. DNA for the CDR3: TGCGCCAGCAGCCAAGATAGGGGAGAAAACTATGGCTACACCTTC.

V gene TRBV6-2 or TRBV6-3 combines with J gene TRBJ1-2; D call uncertain. The CDR3 is made up of 12 amino acids. V was clipped by 2 bases and J by 4 bases, with 5 bases between them. Germline loops: CDR1 MNHEY, CDR2 SVGEGT. DNA of the CDR3: TGTGCCAGCAGTTACGACGGCTATGGCTACACCTTC. Its protein product is CASSYDGYGYTF.

This clonotype occurred a few times. V is TRBV6-5 and J is TRBJ2-3; D is ambiguous. Germline V gives CDR1 MNHEY, CDR2 SVGAGI. Deletions cut 2 bases from V and 8 bases from J, with 8 bases between. CDR3 length: 12 amino acids. The CDR3 protein is CASSYPRSTQYF. DNA of the CDR3: TGTGCCAGCAGTTACCCGAGGAGTACGCAGTATTTT.

This clonotype has a count of ten or more. J is TRBJ1-4 and V is TRBV10-3, with TRBD1 matching over 7 bases. The ends lost 6 bases at V and 6 bases at J; junction bases unmatched: 1. Per germline, CDR1 ENHRY and CDR2 SYGVKD. The CDR3 is 12 amino acids. The CDR3, as DNA: TGTGCCATCAGCGGACAGGATGAAAAACTGTTTTTT. Translation gives CAISGQDEKLFF.